This entry describes one TCR beta chain. The antigen remains undetermined. cDNA reverse transcribed from extracted RNA served as the sequencing template. The protocol was immunoSEQ multiplex PCR, while the TCRdb copy is restricted to in-frame clones and leaves out a portion. The table lists about 180,000 clones, roughly 59% of them singletons. J was trimmed by 0 bases and V by 5 bases; bases with no gene match: 2. Germline CDR1 reads SQVTM; CDR2 reads ANQGSEA. The CDR3 has 13 amino acids. The sample belongs to a study of CD8+ T cells in alopecia areata. Study findings and constraints: Higher clonality was seen in lesional scalp than in normal scalp, especially in alopecia totalis/universalis.

The sequences come from CD4+ T cells sorted from blood, collected at week 0. V and J are TRBV29-1 and TRBJ2-3, with 7 bases that match TRBD2. The clonotype originates from a human donor with alopecia areata. The DNA of the CDR3 is TGCAGCGTTAGCGGGAAAAGCACAGATACGCAGTATTTT. Translated: CSVSGKSTDTQYF.